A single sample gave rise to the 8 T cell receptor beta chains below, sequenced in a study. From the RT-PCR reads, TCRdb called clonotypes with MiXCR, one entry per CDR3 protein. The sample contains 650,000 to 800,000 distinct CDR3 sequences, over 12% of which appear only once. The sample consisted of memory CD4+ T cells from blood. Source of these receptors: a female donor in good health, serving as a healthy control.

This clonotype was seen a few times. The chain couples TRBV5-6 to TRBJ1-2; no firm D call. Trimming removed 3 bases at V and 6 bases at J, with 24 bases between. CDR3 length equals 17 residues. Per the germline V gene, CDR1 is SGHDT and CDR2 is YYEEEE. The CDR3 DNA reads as TGTGCCAGCAGCTCCTACGGTGCTTCGGCCCCTAAGGATGGCTACACCTTC. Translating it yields CASSSYGASAPKDGYTF.

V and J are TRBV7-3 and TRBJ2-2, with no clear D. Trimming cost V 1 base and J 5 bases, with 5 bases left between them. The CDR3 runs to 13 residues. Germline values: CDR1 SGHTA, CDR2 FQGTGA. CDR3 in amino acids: CASSLRPTGELFF. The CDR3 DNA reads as TGTGCCAGCAGCTTAAGACCTACCGGGGAGCTGTTTTTT. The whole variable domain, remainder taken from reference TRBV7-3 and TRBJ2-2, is GAGVSQTPSNKVTEKGKYVELRCDPISGHTALYWYRQSLGQGPEFLIYFQGTGAADDSGLPNDRFFAVRPEGSVSTLKIQRTERGDSAVYLCASSLRPTGELFFGEGSRLTVL.

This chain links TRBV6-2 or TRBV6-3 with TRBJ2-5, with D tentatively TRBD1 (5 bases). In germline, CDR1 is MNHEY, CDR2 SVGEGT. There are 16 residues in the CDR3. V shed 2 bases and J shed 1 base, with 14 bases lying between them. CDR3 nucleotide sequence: TGTGCCAGCAGTTACCGCTTGGACACCATCCAAGAGACCCAGTACTTC. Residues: CASSYRLDTIQETQYF.

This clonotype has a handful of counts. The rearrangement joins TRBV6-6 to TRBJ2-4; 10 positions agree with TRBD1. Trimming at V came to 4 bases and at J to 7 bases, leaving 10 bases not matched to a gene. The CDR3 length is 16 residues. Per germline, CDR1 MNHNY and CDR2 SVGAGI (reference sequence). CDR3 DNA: TGTGCCAGCAGTTCGAGAGAGGGACAGGGGATCAACATTCAGTACTTC. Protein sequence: CASSSREGQGINIQYF.

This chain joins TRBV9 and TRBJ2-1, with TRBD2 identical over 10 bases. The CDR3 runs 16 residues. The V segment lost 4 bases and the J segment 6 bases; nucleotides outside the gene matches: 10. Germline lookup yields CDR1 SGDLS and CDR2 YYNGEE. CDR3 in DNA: TGTGCCAGCAGCTCCCAAGCGGGGGGGCTTTCCAATGAGCAGTTCTTC. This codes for CASSSQAGGLSNEQFF.

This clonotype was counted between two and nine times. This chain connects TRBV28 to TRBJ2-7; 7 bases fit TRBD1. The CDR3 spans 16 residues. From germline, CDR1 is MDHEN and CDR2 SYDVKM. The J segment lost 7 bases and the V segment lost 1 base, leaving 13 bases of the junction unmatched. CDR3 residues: CASSLSTGAPSREQYF. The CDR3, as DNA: TGTGCCAGCAGTTTATCCACAGGGGCTCCGTCGCGAGAGCAGTACTTC.

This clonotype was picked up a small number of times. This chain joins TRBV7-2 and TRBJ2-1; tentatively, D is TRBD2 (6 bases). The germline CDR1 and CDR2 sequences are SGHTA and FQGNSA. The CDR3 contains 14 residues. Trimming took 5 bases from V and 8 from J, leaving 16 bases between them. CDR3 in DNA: TGTGCCAGCAGCCGACTAGGATCCCAACATGAGCAGTTCTTC. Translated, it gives CASSRLGSQHEQFF.

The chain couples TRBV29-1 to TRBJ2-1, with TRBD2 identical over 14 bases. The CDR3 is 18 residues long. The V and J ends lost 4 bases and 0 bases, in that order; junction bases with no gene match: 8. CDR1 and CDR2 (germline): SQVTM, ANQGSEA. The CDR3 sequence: CSVAGTSGRPGSYNEQFF. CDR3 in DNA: TGCAGCGTTGCCGGGACTAGCGGGAGACCCGGCTCCTACAATGAGCAGTTCTTC.